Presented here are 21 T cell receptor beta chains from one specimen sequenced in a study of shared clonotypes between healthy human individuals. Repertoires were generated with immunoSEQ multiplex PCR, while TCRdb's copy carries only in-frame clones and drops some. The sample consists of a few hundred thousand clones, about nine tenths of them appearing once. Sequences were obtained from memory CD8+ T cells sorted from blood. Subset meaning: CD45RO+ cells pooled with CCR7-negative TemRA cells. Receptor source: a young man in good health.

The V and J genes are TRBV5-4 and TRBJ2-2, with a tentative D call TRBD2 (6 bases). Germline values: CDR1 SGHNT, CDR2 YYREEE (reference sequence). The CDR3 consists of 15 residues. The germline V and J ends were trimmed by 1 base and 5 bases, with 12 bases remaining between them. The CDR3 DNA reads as TGTGCCAGCAGCTTGCCGGGAGAAACAACCGGGGAGCTGTTTTTT. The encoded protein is CASSLPGETTGELFF.

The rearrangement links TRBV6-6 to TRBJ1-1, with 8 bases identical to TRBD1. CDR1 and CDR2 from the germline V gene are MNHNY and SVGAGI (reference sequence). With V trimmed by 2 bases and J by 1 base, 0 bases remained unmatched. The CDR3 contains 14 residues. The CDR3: CASSYTGGNTEAFF. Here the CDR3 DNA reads TGTGCCAGCAGTTACACAGGGGGGAACACTGAAGCTTTCTTT.

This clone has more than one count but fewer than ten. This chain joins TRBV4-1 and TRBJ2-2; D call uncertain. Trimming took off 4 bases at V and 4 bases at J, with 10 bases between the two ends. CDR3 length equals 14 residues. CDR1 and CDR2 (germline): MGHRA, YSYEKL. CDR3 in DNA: TGCGCCAGCAGCCCCCCGGTGACCACCGGGGAGCTGTTTTTT. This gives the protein CASSPPVTTGELFF.

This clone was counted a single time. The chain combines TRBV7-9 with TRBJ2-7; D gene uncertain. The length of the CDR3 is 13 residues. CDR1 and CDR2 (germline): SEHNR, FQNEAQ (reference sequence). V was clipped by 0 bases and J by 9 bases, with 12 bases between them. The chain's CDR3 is CASSLAQPPGQYF. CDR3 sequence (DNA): TGTGCCAGCAGCTTAGCGCAACCCCCCGGGCAGTACTTC. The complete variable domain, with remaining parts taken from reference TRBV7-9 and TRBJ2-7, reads DTGVSQNPRHKITKRGQNVTFRCDPISEHNRLYWYRQTLGQGPEFLTYFQNEAQLEKSRLLSDRFSAERPKGSFSTLEIQRTEQGDSAMYLCASSLAQPPGQYFGPGTRLTVT.

CDR3 region: CASSPDHEKLFF. Here the CDR3 DNA reads TGTGCCAGCAGTCCGGACCACGAAAAACTGTTTTTT. The chain is built from TRBV6-5 and TRBJ1-4; D gene unclear. Trimming shortened V by 5 bases and J by 8 bases, and 9 bases separated the two germline ends. The CDR3 runs 12 residues. Per germline, CDR1 MNHEY and CDR2 SVGAGI.

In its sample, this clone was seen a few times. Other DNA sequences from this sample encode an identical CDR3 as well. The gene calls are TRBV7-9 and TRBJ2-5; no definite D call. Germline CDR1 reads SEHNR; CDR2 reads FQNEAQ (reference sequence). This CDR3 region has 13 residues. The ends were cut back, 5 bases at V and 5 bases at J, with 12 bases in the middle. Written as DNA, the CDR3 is TGTGCCAGCAGCCCCCCCGGGCAGGAGACCCAGTACTTC. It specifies CASSPPGQETQYF.

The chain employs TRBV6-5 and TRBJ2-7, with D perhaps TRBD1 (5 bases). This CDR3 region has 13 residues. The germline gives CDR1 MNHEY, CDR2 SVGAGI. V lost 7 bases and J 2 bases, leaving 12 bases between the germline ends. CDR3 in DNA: TGTGCCAGCAAGATGACAGAAGCCTACGAGCAGTACTTC. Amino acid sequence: CASKMTEAYEQYF.

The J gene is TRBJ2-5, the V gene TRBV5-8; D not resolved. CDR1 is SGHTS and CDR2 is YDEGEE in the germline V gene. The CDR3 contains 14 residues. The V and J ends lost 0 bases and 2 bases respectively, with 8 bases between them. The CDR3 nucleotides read TGTGCCAGCAGCTTGGGGGGTTGGCAAGAGACCCAGTACTTC. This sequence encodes CASSLGGWQETQYF.

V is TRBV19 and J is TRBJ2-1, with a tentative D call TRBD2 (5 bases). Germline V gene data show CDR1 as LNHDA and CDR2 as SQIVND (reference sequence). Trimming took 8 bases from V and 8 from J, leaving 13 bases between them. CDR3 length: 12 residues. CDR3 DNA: TGTGCCAGTTCTCCGGGGTTCGATGAGCAGTTCTTC. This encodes CASSPGFDEQFF. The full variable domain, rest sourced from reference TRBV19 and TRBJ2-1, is DGGITQSPKYLFRKEGQNVTLSCEQNLNHDAMYWYRQDPGQGLRLIYYSQIVNDFQKGDIAEGYSVSREKKESFPLTVTSAQKNPTAFYLCASSPGFDEQFFGPGTRLTVL.

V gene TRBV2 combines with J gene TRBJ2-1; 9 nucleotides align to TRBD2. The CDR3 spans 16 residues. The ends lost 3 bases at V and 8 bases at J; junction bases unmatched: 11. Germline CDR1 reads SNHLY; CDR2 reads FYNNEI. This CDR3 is CASSEGFAGGPYEQFF. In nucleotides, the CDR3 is TGTGCCAGCAGTGAGGGCTTTGCGGGAGGGCCGTATGAGCAGTTCTTC.

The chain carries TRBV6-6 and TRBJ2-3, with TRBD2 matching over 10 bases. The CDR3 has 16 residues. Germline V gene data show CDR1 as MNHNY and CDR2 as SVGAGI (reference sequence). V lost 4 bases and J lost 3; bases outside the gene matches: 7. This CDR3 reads CASSSLAGEGTDTQYF. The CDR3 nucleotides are TGTGCCAGCAGTTCGCTAGCGGGGGAAGGAACAGATACGCAGTATTTT.

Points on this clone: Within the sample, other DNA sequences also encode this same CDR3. The CDR3 loop is CASSAGTGSYEQYF. CDR3 sequence (DNA): TGTGCCAGTAGTGCAGGAACAGGGAGCTACGAGCAGTACTTC. The chain couples TRBV19 to TRBJ2-7; the D gene is possibly TRBD1 (6 bases). Germline V CDR1 and CDR2: LNHDA, SQIVND (reference sequence). The CDR3 has 14 residues. The V end lost 5 bases, the J end lost 3 bases, and 14 bases lay between the germline ends.

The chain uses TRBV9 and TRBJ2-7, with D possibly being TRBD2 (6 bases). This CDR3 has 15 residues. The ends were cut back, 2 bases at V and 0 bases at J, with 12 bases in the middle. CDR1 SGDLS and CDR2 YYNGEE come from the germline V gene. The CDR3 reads CASSVGLQSSYEQYF. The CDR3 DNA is TGTGCCAGCAGCGTGGGACTCCAGAGCTCCTACGAGCAGTACTTC.

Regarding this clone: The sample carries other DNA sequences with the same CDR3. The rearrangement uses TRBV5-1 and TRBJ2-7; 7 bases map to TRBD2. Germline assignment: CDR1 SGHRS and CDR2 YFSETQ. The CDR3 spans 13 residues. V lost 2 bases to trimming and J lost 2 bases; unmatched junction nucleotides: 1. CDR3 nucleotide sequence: TGCGCCAGCAGCTTAGCGGGACCCTACGAGCAGTACTTC. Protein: CASSLAGPYEQYF.

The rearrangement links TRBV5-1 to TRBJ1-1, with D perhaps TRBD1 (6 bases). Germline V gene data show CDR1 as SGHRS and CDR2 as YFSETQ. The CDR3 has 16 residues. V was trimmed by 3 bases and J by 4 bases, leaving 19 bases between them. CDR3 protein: CASSSGPGGRGTEAFF. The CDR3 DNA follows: TGCGCCAGCAGCTCGGGGCCCGGGGGCAGGGGCACTGAAGCTTTCTTT.

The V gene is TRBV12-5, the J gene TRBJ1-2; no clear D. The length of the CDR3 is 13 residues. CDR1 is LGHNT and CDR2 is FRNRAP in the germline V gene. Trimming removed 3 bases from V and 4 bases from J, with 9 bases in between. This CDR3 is CASGFDLGYGYTF. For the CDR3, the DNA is TGTGCTAGTGGTTTCGATCTAGGCTATGGCTACACCTTC.

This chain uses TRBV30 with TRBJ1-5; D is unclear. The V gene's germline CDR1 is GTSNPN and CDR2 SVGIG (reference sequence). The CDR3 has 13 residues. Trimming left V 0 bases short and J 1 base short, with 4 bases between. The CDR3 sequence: CAWSVDSNQPQHF. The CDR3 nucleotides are TGTGCCTGGAGTGTAGACAGCAATCAGCCCCAGCATTTT.

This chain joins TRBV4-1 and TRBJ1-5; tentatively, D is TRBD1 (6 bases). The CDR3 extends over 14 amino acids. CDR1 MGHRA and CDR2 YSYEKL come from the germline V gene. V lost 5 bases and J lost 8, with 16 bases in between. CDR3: CASSWGRGGEPQHF. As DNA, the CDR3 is TGCGCCAGCAGCTGGGGCAGGGGTGGGGAGCCCCAGCATTTT.

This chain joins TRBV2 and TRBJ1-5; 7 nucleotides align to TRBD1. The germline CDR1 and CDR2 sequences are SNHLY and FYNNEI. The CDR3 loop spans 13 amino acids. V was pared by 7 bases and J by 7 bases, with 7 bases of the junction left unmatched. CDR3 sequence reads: CASKGGAEQPQHF. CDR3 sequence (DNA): TGTGCCAGCAAAGGGGGCGCCGAGCAGCCCCAGCATTTT.

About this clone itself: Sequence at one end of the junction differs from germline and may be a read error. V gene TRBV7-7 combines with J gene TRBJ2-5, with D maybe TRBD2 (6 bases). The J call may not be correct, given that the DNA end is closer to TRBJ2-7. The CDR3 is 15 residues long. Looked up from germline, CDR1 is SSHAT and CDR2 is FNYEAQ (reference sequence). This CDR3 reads CASSIAGGADYEQYF. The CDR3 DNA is TGTGCTAGCAGCATCGCAGGAGGGGCTGACTACGAGCAGTACTTC.

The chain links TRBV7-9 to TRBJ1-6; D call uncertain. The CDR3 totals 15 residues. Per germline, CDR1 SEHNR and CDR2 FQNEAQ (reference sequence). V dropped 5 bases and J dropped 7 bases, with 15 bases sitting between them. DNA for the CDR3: TGTGCCAGCAGCCCTCCCCTCGCTCGGAATTCACCCCTCCACTTT. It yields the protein CASSPPLARNSPLHF.